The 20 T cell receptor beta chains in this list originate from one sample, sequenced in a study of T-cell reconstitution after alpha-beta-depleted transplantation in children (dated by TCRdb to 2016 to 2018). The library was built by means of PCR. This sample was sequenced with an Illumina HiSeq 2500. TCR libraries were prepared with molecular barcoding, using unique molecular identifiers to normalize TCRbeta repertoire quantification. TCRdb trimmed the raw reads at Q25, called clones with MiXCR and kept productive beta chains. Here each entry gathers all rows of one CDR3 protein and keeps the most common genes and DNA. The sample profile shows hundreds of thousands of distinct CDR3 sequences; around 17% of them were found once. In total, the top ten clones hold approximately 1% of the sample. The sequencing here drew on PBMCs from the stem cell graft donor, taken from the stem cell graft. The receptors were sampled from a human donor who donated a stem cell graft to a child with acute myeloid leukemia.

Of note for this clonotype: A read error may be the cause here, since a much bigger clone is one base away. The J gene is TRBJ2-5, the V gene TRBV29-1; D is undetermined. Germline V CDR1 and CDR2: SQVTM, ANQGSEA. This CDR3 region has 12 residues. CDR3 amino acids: CGVEVVGETQYF. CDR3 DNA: TGCGGCGTTGAAGTCGTTGGAGAGACCCAGTACTTC.

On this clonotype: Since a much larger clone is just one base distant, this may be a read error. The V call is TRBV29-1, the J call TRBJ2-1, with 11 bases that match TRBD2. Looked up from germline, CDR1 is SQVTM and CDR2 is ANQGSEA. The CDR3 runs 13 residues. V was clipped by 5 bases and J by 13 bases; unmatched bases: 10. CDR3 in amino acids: CSVTGTSGLDQFF. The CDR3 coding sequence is TGCAGCGTTACCGGGACTAGCGGCCTTGACCAGTTCTTC.

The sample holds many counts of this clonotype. As DNA, the CDR3 is TGTGCCAGCAGTGAAGGCGTGGGGGATAATTCACCCCTCCACTTT. It encodes CASSEGVGDNSPLHF. This rearrangement joins TRBV6-1 to TRBJ1-6; possible D gene TRBD1, 5 bases. CDR3 length: 15 residues. The ends were cut back, 1 base at V and 5 bases at J, with 9 bases in the middle. In germline, CDR1 is MNHNS, CDR2 SASEGT.

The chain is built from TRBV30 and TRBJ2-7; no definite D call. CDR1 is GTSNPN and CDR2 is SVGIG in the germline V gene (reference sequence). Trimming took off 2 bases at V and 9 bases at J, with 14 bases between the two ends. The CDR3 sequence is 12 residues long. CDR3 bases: TGTGCCTGGAGTTCCCCACCTACGAGGCAGTACTTC. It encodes CAWSSPPTRQYF.

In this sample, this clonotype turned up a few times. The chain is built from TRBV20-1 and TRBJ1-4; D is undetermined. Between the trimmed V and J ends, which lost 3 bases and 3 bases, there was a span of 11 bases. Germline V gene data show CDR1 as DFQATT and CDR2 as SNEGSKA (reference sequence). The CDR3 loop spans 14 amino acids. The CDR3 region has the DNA TGCAGTGCTAGGGAGGGCAGCCCTAATGAAAAACTGTTTTTT. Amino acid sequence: CSAREGSPNEKLFF.

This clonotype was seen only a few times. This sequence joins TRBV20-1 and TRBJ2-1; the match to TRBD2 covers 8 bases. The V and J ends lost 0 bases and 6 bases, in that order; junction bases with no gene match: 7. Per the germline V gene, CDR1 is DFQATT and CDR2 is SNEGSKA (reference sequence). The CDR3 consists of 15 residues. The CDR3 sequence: CSARDSSGSTNEQFF. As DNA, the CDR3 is TGCAGTGCTAGAGACTCTAGCGGGTCAACCAATGAGCAGTTCTTC.

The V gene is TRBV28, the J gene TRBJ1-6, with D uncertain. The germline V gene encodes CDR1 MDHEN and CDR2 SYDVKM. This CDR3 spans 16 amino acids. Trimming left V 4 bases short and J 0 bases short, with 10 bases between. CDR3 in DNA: TGTGCCAGCAGTTCCCCGTCTCCCTCCTATAATTCACCCCTCCACTTT. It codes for CASSSPSPSYNSPLHF.

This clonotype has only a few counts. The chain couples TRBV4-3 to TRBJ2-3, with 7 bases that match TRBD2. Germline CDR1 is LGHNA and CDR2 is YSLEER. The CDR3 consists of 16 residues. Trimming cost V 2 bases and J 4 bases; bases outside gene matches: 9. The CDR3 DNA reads TGCGCCAGCAGCCAACGTGGCGGGGGAGCCGCAGATACGCAGTATTTT. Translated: CASSQRGGGAADTQYF.

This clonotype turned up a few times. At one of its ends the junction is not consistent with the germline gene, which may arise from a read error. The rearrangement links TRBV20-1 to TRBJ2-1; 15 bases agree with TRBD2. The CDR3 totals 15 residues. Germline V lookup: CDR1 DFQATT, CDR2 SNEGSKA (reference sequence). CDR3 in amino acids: CCARTGLAGGNEQFF. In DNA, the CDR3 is TGCTGTGCTAGAACGGGACTAGCGGGAGGTAATGAGCAGTTCTTC.

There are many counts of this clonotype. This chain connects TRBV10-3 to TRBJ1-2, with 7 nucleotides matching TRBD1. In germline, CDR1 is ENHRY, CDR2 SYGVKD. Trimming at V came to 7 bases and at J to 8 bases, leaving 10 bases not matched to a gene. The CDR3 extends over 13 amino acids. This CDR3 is CAITGGDREGYTF. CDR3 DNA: TGTGCCATCACAGGGGGAGACAGGGAAGGCTACACCTTC.

The CDR3 protein is CATSPESGGTTDTQYF. The CDR3 coding sequence is TGTGCCACCAGCCCCGAGAGCGGGGGGACCACAGATACGCAGTATTTT. The chain links TRBV15 to TRBJ2-3; 9 bases fit TRBD2. J was trimmed by 2 bases and V by 5 bases; bases with no gene match: 8. This CDR3 has 16 amino acids. The V gene's germline CDR1 is LNHNV and CDR2 YYDKDF (reference sequence).

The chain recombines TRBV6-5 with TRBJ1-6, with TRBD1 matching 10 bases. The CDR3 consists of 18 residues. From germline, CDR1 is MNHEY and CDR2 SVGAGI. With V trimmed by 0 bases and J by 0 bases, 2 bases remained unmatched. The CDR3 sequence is CASSYSRTGGSYNSPLHF. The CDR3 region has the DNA TGTGCCAGCAGTTACTCACGGACAGGGGGCTCCTATAATTCACCCCTCCACTTT.

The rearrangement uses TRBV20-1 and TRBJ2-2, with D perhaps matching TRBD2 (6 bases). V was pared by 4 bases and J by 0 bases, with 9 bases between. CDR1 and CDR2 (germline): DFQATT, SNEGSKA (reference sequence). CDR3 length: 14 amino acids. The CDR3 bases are TGCAGTGCTACCGGGACTGCGAACACCGGGGAGCTGTTTTTT. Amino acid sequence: CSATGTANTGELFF.

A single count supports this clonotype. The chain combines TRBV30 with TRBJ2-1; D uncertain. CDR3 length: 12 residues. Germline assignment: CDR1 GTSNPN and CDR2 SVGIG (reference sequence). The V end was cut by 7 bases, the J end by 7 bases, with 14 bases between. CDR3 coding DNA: TGTGCCTCCCCGTCGATTGGAAATGAGCAGTTCTTC. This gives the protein CASPSIGNEQFF.

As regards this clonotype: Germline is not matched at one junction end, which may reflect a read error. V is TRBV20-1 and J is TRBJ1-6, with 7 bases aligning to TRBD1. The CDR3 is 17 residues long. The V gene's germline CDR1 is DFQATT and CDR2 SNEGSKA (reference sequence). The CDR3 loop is CCARDDNRGGESSPLHF. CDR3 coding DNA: TGCTGTGCTAGAGATGACAACCGAGGGGGCGAAAGTTCACCCCTCCACTTT.

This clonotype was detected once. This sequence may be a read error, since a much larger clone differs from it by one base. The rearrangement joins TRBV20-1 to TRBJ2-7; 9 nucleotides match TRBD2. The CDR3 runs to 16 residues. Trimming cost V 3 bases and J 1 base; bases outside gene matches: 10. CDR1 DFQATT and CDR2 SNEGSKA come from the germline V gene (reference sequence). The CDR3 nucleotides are TGCAGTGCTAGTGGGGCTAGCGGGGTTCCATCCTACGAGCAGTACTTC. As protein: CSASGASGVPSYEQYF.

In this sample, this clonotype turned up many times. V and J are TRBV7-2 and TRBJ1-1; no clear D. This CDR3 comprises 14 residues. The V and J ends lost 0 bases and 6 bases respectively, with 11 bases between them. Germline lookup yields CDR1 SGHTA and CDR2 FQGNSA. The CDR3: CASSLAGSLSEAFF. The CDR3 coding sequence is TGTGCCAGCAGCTTAGCGGGCAGCCTATCTGAAGCTTTCTTT.

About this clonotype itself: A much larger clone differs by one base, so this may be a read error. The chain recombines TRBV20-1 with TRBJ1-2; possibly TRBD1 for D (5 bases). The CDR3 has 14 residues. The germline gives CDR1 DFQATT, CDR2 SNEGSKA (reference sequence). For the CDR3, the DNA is TGCAGTGCTAGACGTAACAGGATTAACTATGGCCACACCTTC. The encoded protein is CSARRNRINYGHTF.

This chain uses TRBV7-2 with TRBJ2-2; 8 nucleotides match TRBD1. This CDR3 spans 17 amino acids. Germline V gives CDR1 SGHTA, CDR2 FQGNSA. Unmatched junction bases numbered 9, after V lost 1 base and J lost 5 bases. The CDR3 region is CASSLGGRGRRTGELFF. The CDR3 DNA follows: TGTGCCAGCAGCTTAGGGGGCAGGGGGCGTCGGACCGGGGAGCTGTTTTTT.

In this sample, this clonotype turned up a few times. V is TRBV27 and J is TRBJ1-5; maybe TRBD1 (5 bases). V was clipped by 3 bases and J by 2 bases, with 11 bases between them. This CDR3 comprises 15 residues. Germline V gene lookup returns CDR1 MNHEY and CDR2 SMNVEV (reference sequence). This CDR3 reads CASSFQGVGNQPQHF. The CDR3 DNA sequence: TGTGCCAGCAGTTTCCAGGGCGTGGGCAATCAGCCCCAGCATTTT.